This T cell receptor beta chain was identified during a study of blood T cell repertoires in COVID-19. Looking at the study overall: COVID-19 samples collected from the United States, Italy and Spain covered acute and convalescent phases.

TCRdb keeps only in-frame clones here, not all; method: immunoSEQ multiplex PCR. This table has about 70,000 clones, nearly 80% appearing once. The V gene end was trimmed by 4 bases and the J gene end by 3 bases; junction bases not matched to a gene: 16. The CDR3 has 18 amino acids. CDR1 is SGHRS and CDR2 is YFSETQ in the germline V gene. The chain uses TRBV5-1 and TRBJ2-5, with 9 bases identical to TRBD2. Material: peripheral blood. This clonotype was obtained from a woman aged 55 to 70 with acute or convalescent COVID-19. The CDR3 DNA is TGCGCCAGCAGCCGCTGGGGGAGCGGGGGGCCGGGGAAAGAGACCCAGTACTTC. It encodes CASSRWGSGGPGKETQYF.